The clone carrying this T cell receptor (beta chain) was observed once. Using RNA transcripts, the TCR beta CDR3 regions were amplified. First-round RT-PCR relied on HTBI primers, and a second-round multiplex PCR came next. TCRdb re-analysed the multiplex PCR reads in MiXCR, keeping a single row per CDR3 protein. This table has around 1.1 million distinct CDR3 sequences, about two fifths appearing once. This entry belongs to a study of Graves' ophthalmopathy and Graves' hyperthyroidism. CDR3 length: 16 amino acids. Trimming at V came to 6 bases and at J to 7 bases, leaving 14 bases not matched to a gene. CDR1 and CDR2 from the germline V gene are SEHNR and FQNEAQ (reference sequence).

The specimen sequenced was peripheral blood or thyroid tissue (not recorded which). V and J are TRBV7-9 and TRBJ2-2; the match to TRBD1 covers 7 bases. The TCR sequence derives from an adult man with Graves' hyperthyroidism. Written as DNA, the CDR3 is TGTGCCAGCAGTACACGACAGGGAAAAGGGCTCGGGGAGCTGTTTTTT. It is translated as CASSTRQGKGLGELFF. Complete variable domain (other parts from reference TRBV7-9 and TRBJ2-2): DTGVSQNPRHKITKRGQNVTFRCDPISEHNRLYWYRQTLGQGPEFLTYFQNEAQLEKSRLLSDRFSAERPKGSFSTLEIQRTEQGDSAMYLCASSTRQGKGLGELFFGEGSRLTVL.